The 27 T cell receptor beta chains presented below share a single source sample, sequenced in a study of blood T cell repertoires in COVID-19. Sequencing was performed with immunoSEQ multiplex PCR; in TCRdb, only in-frame clones are kept and a portion is missing. This sample yields approximately 280,000 clones, of which roughly 85% are seen a single time; more than 4.5% belongs to the top ten. Sequencing was carried out using peripheral blood. These receptors were obtained from a man over 45 with active or convalescent COVID-19.

The chain recombines TRBV27 with TRBJ1-5; unclear D gene. Trimming removed 10 bases from V and 7 bases from J, with 11 bases in between. The CDR3 loop spans 11 amino acids. The V gene's germline CDR1 is MNHEY and CDR2 SMNVEV (reference sequence). The CDR3 reads CATIVNQPQHF. The DNA of the CDR3 is TGTGCCACCATAGTAAACCAGCCCCAGCATTTT.

V is TRBV5-1 and J is TRBJ1-1, with 8 bases aligning to TRBD1. The trim removed 4 bases at V and 7 bases at J, leaving 9 bases unmatched. CDR3 length: 14 residues. The V gene's germline CDR1 is SGHRS and CDR2 YFSETQ. The CDR3 sequence is CASSRSGQANEAFF. CDR3 sequence (DNA): TGCGCCAGCAGCCGCTCGGGACAGGCGAATGAAGCTTTCTTT.

The chain is built from TRBV18 and TRBJ2-1, with D unresolved. V was cut by 0 bases and J by 0 bases, with 21 bases left in between. This CDR3 is 20 amino acids long. CDR1 KGHSH and CDR2 LQKENI come from the germline V gene. The CDR3 spells CASSPPLVEVLMSSYNEQFF. CDR3 DNA: TGTGCCAGCTCACCACCGCTCGTAGAGGTCCTGATGAGCTCCTACAATGAGCAGTTCTTC.

The V and J genes are TRBV6-5 and TRBJ2-7; D gene unclear. Trimming took off 0 bases at V and 1 base at J, with 10 bases between the two ends. This CDR3 contains 15 residues. Germline CDR1 is MNHEY and CDR2 is SVGAGI. Here the CDR3 DNA reads TGTGCCAGCAGTTACTCCTACCGAGGATCCTACGAGCAGTACTTC. Translated, it gives CASSYSYRGSYEQYF.

This sequence joins TRBV7-2 and TRBJ2-1; 7 nucleotides align to TRBD2. Per germline, CDR1 SGHTA and CDR2 FQGNSA. J lost 6 bases, V lost 5 bases, and 7 bases had no gene match. The CDR3 loop spans 14 amino acids. The CDR3 spells CASSQAGFGNEQFF. The CDR3, as DNA: TGTGCCAGCAGCCAAGCGGGGTTTGGCAATGAGCAGTTCTTC.

This sequence joins TRBV30 and TRBJ1-6, with D possibly being TRBD1 (5 bases). Trimming cost V 2 bases and J 5 bases, with 13 bases left between them. There are 15 residues in the CDR3. The germline V gene encodes CDR1 GTSNPN and CDR2 SVGIG (reference sequence). The CDR3 loop reads CAWSQGQGDNSPLHF. CDR3 nucleotides: TGTGCCTGGAGTCAAGGTCAGGGTGATAATTCACCCCTCCACTTT.

The rearrangement joins TRBV21-1 to TRBJ2-2; TRBD2 reflects the table's D call only, with no check against the DNA. TRBV21-1 is a listed pseudogene. This CDR3 is 17 amino acids long. The CDR3 sequence: CASSDRKERGDTGELFF. The CDR3 DNA reads as TGTGCCAGCAGCGACCGGAAGGAGCGGGGGGACACCGGGGAGCTGTTTTTT.

This clone appeared a single time. V usage is TRBV4-2 and J usage is TRBJ2-1; the match to TRBD2 covers 10 bases. In germline, CDR1 is LGHNA, CDR2 YNFKEQ. The V gene end was trimmed by 1 base and the J gene end by 6 bases; junction bases not matched to a gene: 3. The CDR3 runs 15 residues. This chain's CDR3 is CASSQVIAGGNEQFF. The CDR3 DNA follows: TGTGCCAGCAGCCAAGTAATAGCGGGAGGCAATGAGCAGTTCTTC.

This clone was counted between two and nine times. The chain combines TRBV5-1 with TRBJ2-6; TRBD2 matches 7 bases. After removal of 3 bases from V and 0 bases from J, the junction contained 12 bases not matched to a gene. The CDR3 length is 19 residues. The germline gives CDR1 SGHRS, CDR2 YFSETQ. DNA of the CDR3: TGCGCCAGCAGCTCTCCGGGGGGTTCCTATGGCTCTGGGGCCAACGTCCTGACTTTC. It specifies CASSSPGGSYGSGANVLTF. Supplemented by reference TRBV5-1 and TRBJ2-6, the full variable domain reads KAGVTQTPRYLIKTRGQQVTLSCSPISGHRSVSWYQQTPGQGLQFLFEYFSETQRNKGNFPGRFSGRQFSNSRSEMNVSTLELGDSALYLCASSSPGGSYGSGANVLTFGAGSRLTVL.

V usage is TRBV18 and J usage is TRBJ2-5; D unclear. CDR3 length equals 15 residues. The germline V and J ends were trimmed by 3 bases and 2 bases, with 13 bases remaining between them. Germline V gene sequence: CDR1 KGHSH, CDR2 LQKENI. The CDR3 nucleotides read TGTGCCAGCTCACCCCTTGGGCCCAGACAAGAGACCCAGTACTTC. Amino acid sequence: CASSPLGPRQETQYF.

This clone occurred once. V usage is TRBV5-8 and J usage is TRBJ1-6; no clear D. The V gene lost 3 bases and the J gene lost 6 bases, with 13 bases spanning the gap. There are 15 residues in the CDR3. In germline, CDR1 is SGHTS, CDR2 YDEGEE. This chain's CDR3 is CASSWPDTPNSPLHF. For the CDR3, the DNA is TGTGCCAGCAGCTGGCCCGACACGCCTAATTCACCCCTCCACTTT.

This chain uses TRBV13 with TRBJ2-7; possible D gene TRBD2, 5 bases. This CDR3 contains 14 residues. The germline V and J ends were trimmed by 0 bases and 6 bases, with 12 bases remaining between them. The V gene's germline CDR1 is PRHDT and CDR2 FYEKMQ (reference sequence). DNA of the CDR3: TGTGCCAGCAGCTTAGGAGGGAGCCCGCTCGAGCAGTACTTC. Its translation is CASSLGGSPLEQYF. Looking up the rest from reference TRBV13 and TRBJ2-7 gives the full variable domain: AAGVIQSPRHLIKEKRETATLKCYPIPRHDTVYWYQQGPGQDPQFLISFYEKMQSDKGSIPDRFSAQQFSDYHSELNMSSLELGDSALYFCASSLGGSPLEQYFGPGTRLTVT.

The chain's CDR3 is CASSFSGSTYNEQFF. DNA for the CDR3: TGTGCCAGCAGTTTCTCCGGGAGTACATACAATGAGCAGTTCTTC. The V and J genes are TRBV27 and TRBJ2-1; D may be TRBD2 (6 bases). The V and J ends lost 3 bases and 4 bases respectively, with 13 bases between them. The CDR3 has 15 amino acids. Germline CDR1 MNHEY, CDR2 SMNVEV (reference sequence).

The gene calls are TRBV28 and TRBJ2-7; 12 nucleotides align to TRBD2. Germline V gene sequence: CDR1 MDHEN, CDR2 SYDVKM. V was pared by 6 bases and J by 6 bases, with 6 bases of the junction left unmatched. This CDR3 is built from 14 residues. This CDR3 is CASRGTSGFAEQYF. The CDR3 DNA follows: TGTGCCAGCAGGGGGACTAGCGGGTTTGCCGAGCAGTACTTC.

Concerning this clone: The sample carries other DNA sequences with the same CDR3. CDR3 in amino acids: CASSLVGGSTDTQYF. The CDR3 DNA is TGTGCCAGCAGTTTAGTGGGGGGGAGCACAGATACGCAGTATTTT. The chain couples TRBV28 to TRBJ2-3, with 7 bases lining up with TRBD2. The CDR3 contains 15 residues. The germline V gene has CDR1 MDHEN and CDR2 SYDVKM. The V segment lost 2 bases and the J segment 0 bases; nucleotides outside the gene matches: 2. The whole variable domain, remainder taken from reference TRBV28 and TRBJ2-3, is DVKVTQSSRYLVKRTGEKVFLECVQDMDHENMFWYRQDPGLGLRLIYFSYDVKMKEKGDIPEGYSVSREKKERFSLILESASTNQTSMYLCASSLVGGSTDTQYFGPGTRLTVL.

The chain joins TRBV6-2 or TRBV6-3 to TRBJ1-2, with D hard to call. V was shortened by 4 bases and J by 2 bases, with 11 bases between the two germline ends. CDR3 length: 14 amino acids. CDR1 and CDR2 (germline): MNHEY, SVGEGT. The CDR3 DNA follows: TGTGCCAGCAGTTCGAGAGCCGCCAACTATGGCTACACCTTC. It is translated as CASSSRAANYGYTF.

The chain combines TRBV27 with TRBJ2-7; TRBD2 aligns across 7 bases. Looked up from germline, CDR1 is MNHEY and CDR2 is SMNVEV (reference sequence). With V trimmed by 8 bases and J by 6 bases, 10 bases remained unmatched. The CDR3 loop spans 13 amino acids. CDR3 sequence (DNA): TGTGCCAGCCGGGGGGTGGGCCCGTCCGAGCAGTACTTC. This sequence encodes CASRGVGPSEQYF.

The J gene is TRBJ2-2, the V gene TRBV5-1; no definite D call. Germline V gene lookup returns CDR1 SGHRS and CDR2 YFSETQ. This CDR3 spans 13 amino acids. Trimming cost V 0 bases and J 4 bases, with 4 bases left between them. CDR3 coding DNA: TGCGCCAGCAGCTTGGAGCTCACCGGGGAGCTGTTTTTT. Its translation: CASSLELTGELFF.

J is TRBJ2-5 and V is TRBV5-1; 7 bases agree with TRBD1. The V gene end was trimmed by 2 bases and the J gene end by 4 bases; junction bases not matched to a gene: 11. The CDR3 spans 16 residues. Germline-derived CDR1 and CDR2 are SGHRS and YFSETQ. CDR3 residues: CASSLQGNGAGETQYF. The CDR3 bases are TGCGCCAGCAGCTTACAGGGGAACGGCGCTGGAGAGACCCAGTACTTC.

In this sample, this clone turned up a few times. This chain joins TRBV19 and TRBJ2-7; 10 bases match TRBD2. Germline V gene lookup returns CDR1 LNHDA and CDR2 SQIVND (reference sequence). CDR3 length equals 13 residues. Trimming took 6 bases from V and 2 from J; bases not matched to a gene: 1. This chain's CDR3 is CASRLAGTYEQYF. CDR3 bases: TGTGCCAGTAGACTAGCGGGAACCTACGAGCAGTACTTC.

The chain couples TRBV10-1 to TRBJ1-3, with TRBD1 as a possible D gene (5 bases). CDR1 and CDR2 from the germline V gene are WNHNN and SYGVQD (reference sequence). V lost 6 bases and J lost 0, with 12 bases in between. CDR3 length equals 15 residues. The CDR3 loop reads CASRLRGCSGNTIYF. DNA for the CDR3: TGCGCCAGCAGACTGCGGGGGTGCTCTGGAAACACCATATATTTT.

V gene TRBV3-1 (or the pseudogene TRBV3-2) combines with J gene TRBJ1-2; 8 bases agree with TRBD1. The length of the CDR3 is 16 residues. V gave up 1 base and J gave up 4 bases; unmatched junction bases: 8. Germline CDR1 and CDR2: LGHDT and YNNKEL (reference sequence). As DNA, the CDR3 is TGTGCCAGCAGCCAAGGCGGGACAGGAGGGAGCTATGGCTACACCTTC. This sequence encodes CASSQGGTGGSYGYTF.

This clone came up once. The gene calls are TRBV19 and TRBJ2-1; the D gene is possibly TRBD1 (6 bases). CDR1 and CDR2 from the germline V gene are LNHDA and SQIVND (reference sequence). The CDR3 loop spans 14 amino acids. Deletions cut 3 bases from V and 5 bases from J, with 11 bases between. For the CDR3, the DNA is TGTGCCAGTAGTATCCTAGACAGGAACAATGAGCAGTTCTTC. Its protein is CASSILDRNNEQFF.

The chain links TRBV5-4 to TRBJ1-1; TRBD1 matches at 9 bases. The ends lost 4 bases at V and 7 bases at J; junction bases unmatched: 8. The germline V gene has CDR1 SGHNT and CDR2 YYREEE (reference sequence). This CDR3 has 14 residues. CDR3 residues: CASSVGQGGIEAFF. DNA of the CDR3: TGTGCCAGCAGCGTGGGACAGGGCGGGATTGAAGCTTTCTTT.

The chain has TRBV13 and TRBJ2-1, with 9 bases aligning to TRBD1. Trimming at V came to 2 bases and at J to 2 bases, leaving 1 base not matched to a gene. The CDR3 is 15 residues long. Germline CDR1 PRHDT, CDR2 FYEKMQ (reference sequence). The CDR3 reads CASSLRQGAYNEQFF. Written as DNA, the CDR3 is TGTGCCAGCAGCTTAAGACAGGGGGCCTACAATGAGCAGTTCTTC.

The V and J genes are TRBV29-1 and TRBJ2-1, with no clear D. Germline V gene sequence: CDR1 SQVTM, CDR2 ANQGSEA. V lost 7 bases to trimming and J lost 0 bases, with 13 bases between them. The CDR3 length is 14 residues. The CDR3 spells CSAALRSSYNEQFF. As DNA, the CDR3 is TGCAGCGCTGCACTTCGGTCCTCCTACAATGAGCAGTTCTTC.

The V gene is TRBV18, the J gene TRBJ2-6, with 8 nucleotides matching TRBD1. The junction had 6 bases not matched to a gene; V was cut back by 3 bases and J by 2 bases. In germline, CDR1 is KGHSH, CDR2 LQKENI. The length of the CDR3 is 17 residues. The CDR3 reads CASSPRTGSTGANVLTF. The CDR3 DNA is TGTGCCAGCTCACCGAGGACAGGGTCTACTGGGGCCAACGTCCTGACTTTC.